These 9 T cell receptor beta chains were sequenced from one sample in a study of Tregs in tolerant kidney transplant recipients. Mixed chimerism was transient after nonmyeloablative marrow transplants from related graft donors. Here immunoSEQ multiplex PCR was the method, and the copy in TCRdb shows in-frame clones only, minus some. The data show 20,000 to 25,000 clones, 81% seen once. Here the sequenced sample was CD8+ T cells from blood (PBMCs), taken 6 months after the transplant. These receptors were obtained from a human patient who received a combined kidney and bone marrow transplant. Some of these T cells may belong to the graft donor.

The rearrangement links TRBV13 to TRBJ2-5; 8 nucleotides align to TRBD1. Germline V gives CDR1 PRHDT, CDR2 FYEKMQ (reference sequence). This CDR3 region has 14 residues. The junction had 7 bases not matched to a gene; V was cut back by 5 bases and J by 5 bases. The CDR3 reads CASSDRGPQETQYF. In DNA form, the CDR3 reads TGTGCCAGCAGCGACAGGGGACCCCAGGAGACCCAGTACTTC.

The rearrangement joins TRBV7-9 to TRBJ2-5, with 9 positions matching TRBD2. There are 15 residues in the CDR3. The V gene end was trimmed by 6 bases and the J gene end by 5 bases; junction bases not matched to a gene: 10. CDR1 and CDR2 from the germline V gene are SEHNR and FQNEAQ (reference sequence). Written as DNA, the CDR3 is TGTGCCAGCAGATCCGGGACTAGCCTGAGGGAGACCCAGTACTTC. It is translated as CASRSGTSLRETQYF.

The CDR3 region has the DNA TGTGCCAGCTCACCAACTACCGGTGAAGCTTTCTTT. It specifies CASSPTTGEAFF. V gene TRBV18 combines with J gene TRBJ1-1; D is undetermined. CDR1 and CDR2 (germline): KGHSH, LQKENI. The CDR3 consists of 12 residues. V lost 2 bases to trimming and J lost 7 bases, with 8 bases between them.

The CDR3 coding sequence is TGTGCCATCAGTGACCCAGACAGGGCGCGAAACACCATATATTTT. Its translation is CAISDPDRARNTIYF. The genes are TRBV10-3 and TRBJ1-3; 7 nucleotides align to TRBD1. V dropped 3 bases and J dropped 5; count of bases not matched to a gene: 7. CDR3 length: 15 residues. CDR1 and CDR2 from the germline V gene are ENHRY and SYGVKD.

V is TRBV30 and J is TRBJ2-3, with D uncertain. From germline, CDR1 is GTSNPN and CDR2 SVGIG (reference sequence). V lost 6 bases to trimming and J lost 4 bases, with 14 bases between them. CDR3 size: 13 residues. CDR3 sequence: CACGPQFPDTQYF. The CDR3 DNA reads TGTGCCTGTGGGCCCCAGTTCCCAGATACGCAGTATTTT.

V usage is TRBV28 and J usage is TRBJ2-1; TRBD2 matches at 7 bases. Germline CDR1 is MDHEN and CDR2 is SYDVKM. The CDR3 extends over 23 amino acids. Trimming at V came to 10 bases and at J to 6 bases, leaving 39 bases not matched to a gene. This CDR3 is CATAGGVPKNIPRLHNIGNEQFF. In nucleotides, the CDR3 is TGTGCCACCGCTGGGGGGGTCCCTAAGAACATTCCCCGTTTACATAATATTGGCAATGAGCAGTTCTTC.

V is TRBV15 and J is TRBJ2-7; TRBD2 agrees at 11 bases. Germline loops: CDR1 LNHNV, CDR2 YYDKDF (reference sequence). J was trimmed by 2 bases and V by 6 bases; bases with no gene match: 3. The CDR3 totals 14 residues. Here the CDR3 DNA reads TGTGCCACCAGAGCGACTAGCGGGACCTACGAGCAGTACTTC. Translating gives CATRATSGTYEQYF.

V and J are TRBV5-6 and TRBJ2-4; 7 bases map to TRBD2. The trim removed 4 bases at V and 3 bases at J, leaving 7 bases unmatched. Germline values: CDR1 SGHDT, CDR2 YYEEEE. The CDR3 sequence is 15 residues long. Here the CDR3 DNA reads TGTGCCAGCAGCGGCGGGGGTCGAGGCAAAAACATTCAGTACTTC. This codes for CASSGGGRGKNIQYF.

This clone is labeled as medium-sized. The chain is built from TRBV13 and TRBJ2-7; D ambiguous. With 4 bases removed from V and 0 bases from J, the gap between germline ends came to 7 bases. CDR3 length equals 13 residues. In germline, CDR1 is PRHDT, CDR2 FYEKMQ (reference sequence). In DNA form, the CDR3 reads TGTGCCAGCAGCTCACCCGGCTCCTACGAGCAGTACTTC. This gives the protein CASSSPGSYEQYF. Full variable domain (missing parts from reference TRBV13 and TRBJ2-7): AAGVIQSPRHLIKEKRETATLKCYPIPRHDTVYWYQQGPGQDPQFLISFYEKMQSDKGSIPDRFSAQQFSDYHSELNMSSLELGDSALYFCASSSPGSYEQYFGPGTRLTVT.